The rows below give T cell receptor beta chains drawn from one sample of a study of CD8 T cells in Susac syndrome. In TCRdb, the immunoSEQ multiplex PCR reads were re-called with MiXCR into one record per CDR3 protein. The repertoire includes some 200,000 distinct CDR3 sequences, 85% to 95% of them detected once, and 0.15% to 0.2% sits in the top ten. The sequencing sample was made of CD8+ T cells from PBMCs. The receptors here all came from a human donor with Susac syndrome. Each CDR3 is given with its conserved first and last residue. Each record gives: J gene, V gene, D gene, clone size, CDR3 protein, CDR3 DNA. The D gene is left open where the match is weak. Clone size is given for some rows only: seen once, a few or many times, or a class if the clone is expanded.

j_call: TRBJ2-5; v_call: TRBV12-3/TRBV12-4; d_call: NA; clone_size: NA; cdr3_aa: CASSPTGFQETQYF; cdr3_nt: TGTGCCAGCAGTCCCACAGGGTTCCAAGAGACCCAGTACTTC
j_call: TRBJ2-1; v_call: TRBV5-1; d_call: NA; clone_size: NA; cdr3_aa: CASSLISPPYNEQFF; cdr3_nt: TGCGCCAGCAGCTTAATTTCTCCGCCATACAATGAGCAGTTCTTC
j_call: TRBJ1-5; v_call: TRBV7-2; d_call: NA; clone_size: NA; cdr3_aa: CASSQDGNTNQPQHF; cdr3_nt: TGTGCCAGCAGCCAGGACGGTAACACCAATCAGCCCCAGCATTTT
j_call: TRBJ1-1; v_call: TRBV4-1; d_call: TRBD1; clone_size: once; cdr3_aa: CASSSDRGNTEAFF; cdr3_nt: TGCGCCAGCAGCTCGGACAGGGGGAACACTGAAGCTTTCTTT
j_call: TRBJ2-3; v_call: TRBV12-3/TRBV12-4; d_call: NA; clone_size: once; cdr3_aa: CASSPSGYSTDTQYF; cdr3_nt: TGTGCCAGCAGCCCATCAGGGTACAGCACAGATACGCAGTATTTT
j_call: TRBJ2-7; v_call: TRBV2; d_call: TRBD1; clone_size: NA; cdr3_aa: CASRPPGQFYEQYF; cdr3_nt: TGTGCCAGCAGACCACCGGGACAGTTCTACGAGCAGTACTTC
j_call: TRBJ2-3; v_call: TRBV3-1; d_call: TRBD2; clone_size: NA; cdr3_aa: CASSQEGLDFLTDTQYF; cdr3_nt: TGTGCCAGCAGCCAAGAGGGACTAGACTTTCTCACAGATACGCAGTATTTT
j_call: TRBJ1-4; v_call: TRBV13; d_call: NA; clone_size: NA; cdr3_aa: CASSLVSETNEKLFF; cdr3_nt: TGTGCCAGCAGCTTAGTATCGGAAACTAATGAAAAACTGTTTTTT
j_call: TRBJ1-5; v_call: TRBV25-1; d_call: NA; clone_size: NA; cdr3_aa: CASRGEGWHQPQHF; cdr3_nt: TGTGCCAGCAGAGGGGAAGGTTGGCATCAGCCCCAGCATTTT
j_call: TRBJ2-3; v_call: TRBV29-1; d_call: NA; clone_size: NA; cdr3_aa: CSVAITAFSTDTQYF; cdr3_nt: TGCAGCGTTGCCATTACCGCCTTTTCCACAGATACGCAGTATTTT
j_call: TRBJ2-5; v_call: TRBV12-3/TRBV12-4; d_call: NA; clone_size: NA; cdr3_aa: CASSLGGLETQYF; cdr3_nt: TGTGCCAGCAGTCTTGGGGGGCTGGAGACCCAGTACTTC
j_call: TRBJ2-1; v_call: TRBV11-2; d_call: TRBD1; clone_size: NA; cdr3_aa: CASSTGGYNEQFF; cdr3_nt: TGTGCCAGCAGCACAGGGGGATACAATGAGCAGTTCTTC
j_call: TRBJ1-2; v_call: TRBV19; d_call: NA; clone_size: NA; cdr3_aa: CASRSPGGYTF; cdr3_nt: TGTGCCAGTAGATCCCCTGGTGGCTACACCTTC
j_call: TRBJ1-6; v_call: TRBV27; d_call: NA; clone_size: NA; cdr3_aa: CASSLSTGLGHSPLHF; cdr3_nt: TGTGCCAGCAGTTTATCCACAGGGCTGGGGCATTCACCCCTCCACTTT